This T cell receptor (beta chain) was identified during a study of blood T cells in healthy people across ages. Study-wide context: Roughly one uniquely barcoded beta molecule per two T cells was captured. Study conclusions and caveats: Diversity was higher, and naive CD4+ cells more numerous, in long-lived donors than in aged donors.

As for this clonotype: Its specificity is unknown.

In germline, CDR1 is MNHNS, CDR2 SASEGT. CDR3 size: 15 residues. V gave up 6 bases and J gave up 1 base, with 15 bases separating them. For the second PCR, which ran for roughly 7 to 11 cycles, a sample-barcoded 5' primer and a J-beta primer mix were used. TCRdb analysed the 5' RACE reads with MiXCR anew, one entry per CDR3 protein. The data contain more than 700,000 distinct CDR3 sequences, about 53% of them seen just once; the ten biggest clones take up under 50%. This sequence originates from a man older than 75 in good health. This chain connects TRBV6-1 to TRBJ1-1; no reliable D call. Sample: blood. CDR3 nucleotides: TGTGCCAGCAGACGAACAAGTGAGGGGAACACTGAAGCTTTCTTT. Translated: CASRRTSEGNTEAFF.